A selection of T cell receptor beta chains follows, all from one sample in a study of CD8+CD57+ T cells in acquired aplastic anemia. TCRdb re-analysed the reads in MiXCR, keeping a single row per CDR3 protein. This repertoire shows 250,000 to 350,000 distinct CDR3 sequences, 45% to 65% found once; its top ten account for 1% to 1.5%. Sequencing used sorted CD4+, CD8+, or CD8+CD57+ T cells (not recorded which) from PBMCs. The receptor set was obtained from a human donor with aplastic anemia. Both conserved end residues are part of each CDR3. D genes are given only for firm matches. The size entry is marked missing in some rows and otherwise reads once, few, many or a size class.

V gene,D gene,clone size,J gene,CDR3 protein,CDR3 DNA
TRBV19,-,-,TRBJ1-2,CASSGRQLNTYGYTF,TGTGCCAGTAGTGGTCGACAGTTAAATACCTATGGCTACACCTTC
TRBV29-1,-,once,TRBJ2-3,CSVGRDYYNEQYF,TGCAGCGTTGGGCGGGATTACTACAATGAGCAGTATTTT
TRBV12-3/TRBV12-4,TRBD1,-,TRBJ2-3,CASSYGQGGSDTQYF,TGTGCCAGCAGTTATGGACAGGGTGGGTCAGATACGCAGTATTTT
TRBV29-1,TRBD1,-,TRBJ1-2,CSVESETGGGYGYTF,TGCAGCGTTGAAAGCGAGACAGGGGGAGGCTATGGCTACACCTTC
TRBV7-3,-,-,TRBJ1-6,CANSKMGPGSNLPLHF,TGTGCCAACAGTAAGATGGGGCCGGGGTCAAATTTACCCCTCCACTTT
TRBV19,-,-,TRBJ1-5,CASQWASNQPQHF,TGTGCCAGCCAATGGGCCTCCAATCAGCCCCAGCATTTT
TRBV15,-,few,TRBJ1-4,CATRSPAAVNEKLFF,TGTGCCACCAGGAGCCCGGCAGCCGTAAATGAAAAACTGTTTTTT
TRBV12-3/TRBV12-4,-,many,TRBJ2-5,CASSPPQETQYF,TGTGCCAGCAGTCCTCCCCAAGAGACCCAGTACTTC
TRBV5-6,-,-,TRBJ2-5,CASSLGSMVTQYF,TGTGCCAGCAGCTTGGGAAGTATGGTCACCCAGTACTTC
TRBV5-1,-,-,TRBJ1-2,CASSIRHYGYTF,TGTGCCAGCAGCATCCGCCACTATGGCTACACCTTC
TRBV28,-,many,TRBJ2-5,CASSYFGAQYF,TGTGCCAGCAGCTACTTCGGGGCCCAGTACTTC
TRBV5-1,-,-,TRBJ2-3,CASRSTDTQYF,TGCGCCAGCAGGAGCACAGATACGCAGTATTTT
TRBV19,TRBD2,many,TRBJ2-2,CAIREGHNTGELFF,TGTGCCATACGGGAGGGACACAACACCGGGGAGCTGTTTTTT
TRBV12-3/TRBV12-4,-,-,TRBJ1-2,CASSLVAGDYGYIF,TGTGCCAGCAGTTTAGTAGCGGGGGATTATGGCTACATCTTC
TRBV2,TRBD2,-,TRBJ2-3,CASSELGLADDTQYF,TGTGCCAGCAGTGAACTGGGACTAGCGGATGATACGCAGTATTTT
TRBV10-3,TRBD1,-,TRBJ1-5,CASSYPLMTGSNQPQHF,TGTGCCAGCAGTTACCCATTGATGACAGGGAGCAATCAGCCCCAGCATTTT
TRBV7-9,-,many,TRBJ2-4,CASSFKIRDIQYF,TGTGCCAGCAGCTTTAAAATTAGGGACATTCAGTACTTC
TRBV29-1,TRBD1,-,TRBJ1-6,CSDLQWTGNSPLHF,TGCAGCGACCTTCAGTGGACAGGGAATTCACCCCTCCACTTT
TRBV24-1,TRBD2,-,TRBJ2-1,CATSRLAGGRSYNEQFF,TGTGCCACCAGTCGACTAGCGGGAGGAAGGTCCTACAATGAGCAGTTCTTC
TRBV9,-,few,TRBJ2-5,CASSPNAGGPTQETQYF,TGTGCCAGCAGCCCCAACGCTGGGGGGCCGACCCAAGAGACCCAGTACTTC
TRBV4-1,-,-,TRBJ2-1,CASSQDNEQFF,TGCGCCAGCAGCCAAGACAATGAGCAGTTCTTC
TRBV5-1,TRBD1,-,TRBJ1-2,CASRPDRGGYTF,TGCGCCAGCAGGCCGGACAGGGGAGGCTACACCTTC
TRBV20-1,-,-,TRBJ1-2,CSAREAGRDYGYTF,TGCAGTGCTAGAGAGGCCGGGAGAGACTATGGCTACACCTTC
TRBV7-9,TRBD1,few,TRBJ2-5,CASSGDRARRETQYF,TGTGCCAGCAGCGGGGACAGGGCAAGACGGGAGACCCAGTACTTC